This is a list of T cell receptor beta chains from one sample in a study of T cell repertoires in cytomegalovirus infection. From the reads, TCRdb called clonotypes with MiXCR, one entry per CDR3 protein. The sample consists of some 920,000 distinct CDR3 sequences, approximately 31% of them appearing once. These TCRs are of unknown antigen specificity. The starting material was cultured CD8+ T cells from PBMCs, obtained from culture after CMV antigen stimulation. The origin of the receptors is a human donor in good health (CMV status not recorded). Some clones in this sample may be carry-over from other donors' samples. Both conserved end residues are part of each CDR3.

14	TRBV11-3	TRBJ2-5	CVSSSGRTEETQYF
14	TRBV12-3/TRBV12-4	TRBJ2-2	CASSLTRGTGELFF
14	TRBV7-9	TRBJ2-2	CASSAVSGTGELFF
15	TRBV7-2	TRBJ1-3	CASSWTGLGGNTIYF
15	TRBV7-9	TRBJ2-1	CASSPPGQGRHEQFF
12	TRBV2	TRBJ2-6	CASLAGANVLTF
16	TRBV5-1	TRBJ1-3	CASSLDEGSAGNTIYF
13	TRBV12-3/TRBV12-4	TRBJ2-3	CASTLGGADTQYF
12	TRBV27	TRBJ2-7	CTAGPFTYEQYF
14	TRBV7-6	TRBJ2-2	CASSQLQGDGELFF
14	TRBV6-4	TRBJ2-6	CASSEGTPPNVLTF
13	TRBV27	TRBJ1-2	CASSFLTSYGYTF